Below, 4 T cell receptor beta chains from the same sample are listed, as sequenced in a study of CD8 T cells in ankylosing spondylitis. TCRdb redid the calling of the 5' RACE reads with MiXCR, one entry per CDR3 protein. The sample has about 31,000 distinct CDR3 sequences; about 7.8% are singletons. Sequencing used blood, either unsorted or a sorted T cell fraction (not recorded which). The origin of the receptors is a male donor with ankylosing spondylitis or in good health (not recorded which).

Ten or more counts support this clonotype. V gene TRBV14 combines with J gene TRBJ2-2, with 8 bases identical to TRBD2. Germline CDR1 and CDR2: SGHDN and FVKESK. V was pared by 3 bases and J by 0 bases, with 3 bases of the junction left unmatched. This CDR3 comprises 16 residues. The CDR3 DNA is TGTGCCAGCAGCCACCAGCGGGAGTCGAACACCGGGGAGCTGTTTTTT. Translating gives CASSHQRESNTGELFF.

To note about this clonotype: The junction does not match germline at one end; this may be a read error. The gene calls are TRBV7-2 and TRBJ2-1, with D perhaps assigned TRBD1 or TRBD2 (5 bases each). The V gene's germline CDR1 is SGHTA and CDR2 FQGNSA. This CDR3 has 16 amino acids. CDR3 residues: CASSLRTRGSNNEQFF. In nucleotides, the CDR3 is TGTGCCAGCAGCTTACGGACCCGGGGCTCCAACAATGAGCAGTTCTTC.

Sample share makes this clonotype medium-sized. V gene TRBV29-1 combines with J gene TRBJ2-2, with D perhaps matching TRBD2 (6 bases). Germline V CDR1 and CDR2: SQVTM, ANQGSEA. This CDR3 has 14 amino acids. Deletions cut 6 bases from V and 3 bases from J, with 14 bases between. The CDR3 nucleotides read TGCAGCGTCCGGGAGACCCGGGACACCGGGGAGCTGTTTTTT. Residues: CSVRETRDTGELFF.

This clonotype was found a few times. J is TRBJ2-3 and V is TRBV28; TRBD2 agrees at 8 bases. The germline CDR1 and CDR2 sequences are MDHEN and SYDVKM. V trimming: 6 bases; J trimming: 2 bases; junction bases outside the gene matches: 7. This CDR3 spans 15 amino acids. CDR3 sequence (DNA): TGTGCCAGCAGCCCGAGCGGGAGCCCCACAGATACGCAGTATTTT. Its translation is CASSPSGSPTDTQYF.